These 9 T cell receptor beta chains were sequenced from one sample in a study of cytomegalovirus exposure and HLA in healthy donors. PCR amplification relied on 60 Vbeta primers (plus 13 Jbeta primers). The assay was immunoSEQ multiplex PCR, and TCRdb's table has in-frame clones only and misses some. The sample gives 100,000 to 150,000 clones, 73% of which show up once; about 2.1% is in the top ten. The sample consisted of PBMCs. Receptors were obtained from a woman aged 35 to 49 in good health and CMV-seropositive.

This chain joins TRBV28 and TRBJ1-2, with D tentatively TRBD1 (6 bases). Trimming cost V 10 bases and J 6 bases, with 15 bases left between them. This CDR3 has 12 amino acids. CDR1 and CDR2 (germline): MDHEN, SYDVKM. CDR3 bases: TGTGCCATCTGGACAGAAACTAATGGCTACACCTTC. This translates into CAIWTETNGYTF.

This chain joins TRBV4-3 and TRBJ2-6; tentatively, D is TRBD1 (6 bases). CDR3 size: 16 residues. V lost 0 bases to trimming and J lost 2 bases, with 8 bases between them. The germline gives CDR1 LGHNA, CDR2 YSLEER. In DNA, the CDR3 is TGCGCCAGCAGCCAAGACGGGACAACTGGGGCCAACGTCCTGACTTTC. Translation: CASSQDGTTGANVLTF.

This clone occurred a few times. This sequence joins TRBV5-1 and TRBJ2-6, with a weak D call TRBD1 (6 bases). The germline CDR1 and CDR2 sequences are SGHRS and YFSETQ. The CDR3 consists of 18 residues. The V gene lost 3 bases and the J gene lost 2 bases, with 18 bases spanning the gap. The CDR3 reads CASSSMTGSPPGANVLTF. CDR3 in DNA: TGCGCCAGCAGCTCCATGACAGGCTCCCCACCTGGGGCCAACGTCCTGACTTTC.

The rearrangement joins TRBV19 to TRBJ2-7, with 10 nucleotides matching TRBD2. V lost 8 bases and J lost 6; bases outside the gene matches: 16. Germline values: CDR1 LNHDA, CDR2 SQIVND (reference sequence). This CDR3 is built from 16 residues. Here the CDR3 reads CASSPSGRALSGEQYF. The CDR3 DNA reads TGTGCCAGTTCTCCGAGCGGGAGGGCCTTGTCGGGCGAGCAGTACTTC.

V is TRBV7-8 and J is TRBJ1-4; D unresolved. The V end was cut by 5 bases, the J end by 2 bases, with 15 bases between. Germline assignment: CDR1 SGHVS and CDR2 FQNEAQ. CDR3 length: 16 amino acids. The CDR3, as DNA: TGTGCCAGCAGCCCCCAGGTCCCCCGCACTAATGAAAAACTGTTTTTT. Its translation is CASSPQVPRTNEKLFF.

The chain carries TRBV19 and TRBJ1-5, with 9 bases lining up with TRBD1. Germline V CDR1 and CDR2: LNHDA, SQIVND (reference sequence). The CDR3 runs to 15 residues. Unmatched junction bases numbered 4, after V lost 3 bases and J lost 4 bases. Here the CDR3 DNA reads TGTGCCAGTAGTATCGGGACAGGGAGTAATCAGCCCCAGCATTTT. It is translated as CASSIGTGSNQPQHF.

The DNA of the CDR3 is TGCAGTGCTAGTTACGGCACTGAAGCTTTCTTT. Encoded protein: CSASYGTEAFF. V gene TRBV20-1 combines with J gene TRBJ1-1; D is ambiguous. V gave up 3 bases and J gave up 4 bases, with 6 bases separating them. This CDR3 spans 11 amino acids. Germline V CDR1 and CDR2: DFQATT, SNEGSKA (reference sequence).

This clone was seen a few times. The V gene is TRBV28, the J gene TRBJ2-7; 12 bases align to TRBD2. V was pared by 5 bases and J by 2 bases, with 7 bases of the junction left unmatched. Looked up from germline, CDR1 is MDHEN and CDR2 is SYDVKM. The CDR3 spans 16 residues. CDR3 region: CASSKLAGGLTYEQYF. In nucleotides, the CDR3 is TGTGCCAGCAGTAAACTAGCGGGAGGATTGACCTACGAGCAGTACTTC.

The rearrangement joins TRBV29-1 to TRBJ1-2, with TRBD1 matching over 10 bases. The CDR3 consists of 15 residues. Per germline, CDR1 SQVTM and CDR2 ANQGSEA. V gave up 5 bases and J gave up 4 bases; unmatched junction bases: 10. The CDR3 loop is CSVHTRDRGSYGYTF. In nucleotides, the CDR3 is TGCAGCGTTCATACGAGGGACAGGGGCTCCTATGGCTACACCTTC.